Below are 30 T cell receptor beta chains sequenced from a single sample in a study of healthy donors' naive CD4 and CD8 T cells. A linear amplification protocol produced the TCR libraries from roughly 550 ng of total RNA. TCRdb ran MiXCR on the reads and lists one entry per CDR3 protein. The table records 150,000 to 200,000 distinct CDR3 sequences, about 74% of them present only once. The specimen was naive CD4+ and CD8+ T cells sorted from blood, pooled from several donors. The receptors shown here come from a pool of human donors in good health; the sample pools cells from several healthy donors.

J is TRBJ2-7 and V is TRBV27; TRBD1 or TRBD2 may be the D gene (5 bases each). The ends were cut back, 5 bases at V and 2 bases at J, with 13 bases in the middle. Germline values: CDR1 MNHEY, CDR2 SMNVEV (reference sequence). The CDR3 contains 14 residues. CDR3 DNA sequence: TGTGCCAGCAGTCCCGGGACGAAGGCCTACGAGCAGTACTTC. This sequence encodes CASSPGTKAYEQYF.

The chain couples TRBV6-2 or TRBV6-3 to TRBJ2-3; D not resolved. From germline, CDR1 is MNHEY and CDR2 SVGEGT. This CDR3 comprises 13 residues. V lost 0 bases, J lost 5 bases, and 6 bases lay in between. The CDR3 region has the DNA TGTGCCAGCAGTTACTCCCCGGGAGATACGCAGTATTTT. Translated, it gives CASSYSPGDTQYF.

The rearrangement joins TRBV27 to TRBJ1-6; no definite D call. The germline V and J ends were trimmed by 4 bases and 9 bases, with 19 bases remaining between them. The germline V gene encodes CDR1 MNHEY and CDR2 SMNVEV (reference sequence). The CDR3 contains 16 residues. CDR3 region: CASSYQAGFFGSPLHF. In nucleotides, the CDR3 is TGTGCCAGCAGTTATCAGGCGGGTTTCTTTGGTTCACCCCTCCACTTT.

The chain links TRBV29-1 to TRBJ1-2; no clear D. The CDR3 totals 15 residues. CDR1 SQVTM and CDR2 ANQGSEA come from the germline V gene. Deletions cut 7 bases from V and 3 bases from J, with 21 bases between. CDR3 protein: CSAEDPTGLYYGYTF. CDR3 bases: TGCAGCGCCGAAGACCCCACGGGATTATACTATGGCTACACCTTC.

The chain joins TRBV7-8 to TRBJ1-6; 7 bases fit TRBD1. CDR3 length: 15 residues. After removal of 2 bases from V and 10 bases from J, the junction contained 8 bases not matched to a gene. The germline gives CDR1 SGHVS, CDR2 FQNEAQ. CDR3 DNA: TGTGCCAGCAGCTTATTGTTCACAGGGGAATCACCCCTCCACTTT. Translation gives CASSLLFTGESPLHF.

CDR3 sequence reads: CAWSVFEGYYNEQFF. For the CDR3, the DNA is TGTGCCTGGAGTGTATTTGAGGGTTACTACAATGAGCAGTTCTTC. The rearrangement uses TRBV30 and TRBJ2-1; D possibly corresponds to TRBD2 (5 bases). Germline V gene sequence: CDR1 GTSNPN, CDR2 SVGIG (reference sequence). The CDR3 is 15 residues long. V was cut by 0 bases and J by 3 bases, with 12 bases left in between. Complete variable domain (other parts from reference TRBV30 and TRBJ2-1): SQTIHQWPATLVQPVGSPLSLECTVEGTSNPNLYWYRQAAGRGLQLLFYSVGIGQISSEVPQNLSASRPQDRQFILSSKKLLLSDSGFYLCAWSVFEGYYNEQFFGPGTRLTVL.

The table lists this clonotype with a count of one. DNA for the CDR3: TGTGCCAGCAGGAGGACAGGGGTTTTGCAGGAGACCCAGTACTTC. Amino acid sequence: CASRRTGVLQETQYF. The rearrangement uses TRBV6-5 and TRBJ2-5; 9 positions agree with TRBD1. In germline, CDR1 is MNHEY, CDR2 SVGAGI. The CDR3 extends over 15 amino acids. The trim removed 6 bases at V and 5 bases at J, leaving 10 bases unmatched.

This CDR3 reads CSVEFGPAYEQYF. CDR3 nucleotides: TGCAGCGTTGAGTTCGGGCCAGCCTACGAGCAGTACTTC. The chain links TRBV29-1 to TRBJ2-7; D gene ambiguous. The CDR3 totals 13 residues. Trimming took off 3 bases at V and 2 bases at J, with 11 bases between the two ends. The V gene's germline CDR1 is SQVTM and CDR2 ANQGSEA.

The chain couples TRBV5-5 to TRBJ2-1; no reliable D call. The V gene's germline CDR1 is SGHKS and CDR2 YYEKEE (reference sequence). This CDR3 region has 15 residues. V shed 2 bases and J shed 4 bases, with 13 bases lying between them. The CDR3 loop reads CASSFLVGAYNEQFF. CDR3 nucleotides: TGTGCCAGCAGCTTTCTCGTCGGAGCTTACAATGAGCAGTTCTTC.

The sample holds a few counts of this clonotype. The chain combines TRBV29-1 with TRBJ1-3, with 8 bases aligning to TRBD1. This CDR3 spans 14 amino acids. The ends lost 6 bases at V and 0 bases at J; junction bases unmatched: 4. Germline CDR1 SQVTM, CDR2 ANQGSEA. The CDR3 region has the DNA TGCAGCGTACGGACAGGGCGCTCTGGAAACACCATATATTTT. This translates into CSVRTGRSGNTIYF.

The chain combines TRBV19 with TRBJ1-3; no clear D. CDR1 is LNHDA and CDR2 is SQIVND in the germline V gene (reference sequence). The V gene lost 4 bases and the J gene lost 1 base, with 11 bases spanning the gap. CDR3 length: 15 residues. CDR3 bases: TGTGCCAGTAGTACCGACGGAGATTCTGGAAACACCATATATTTT. It specifies CASSTDGDSGNTIYF.

The genes are TRBV29-1 and TRBJ1-1, with a possible D match to TRBD1 (5 bases). Trimming pared 5 bases from V and 6 bases from J, leaving 16 bases between. This CDR3 comprises 13 residues. The germline CDR1 and CDR2 sequences are SQVTM and ANQGSEA. The CDR3 sequence is CSVSRDARPEAFF. DNA for the CDR3: TGCAGCGTTTCCAGGGATGCCCGCCCTGAAGCTTTCTTT.

V and J are TRBV27 and TRBJ2-7; TRBD1 matches at 10 bases. With V trimmed by 8 bases and J by 3 bases, 10 bases remained unmatched. There are 15 residues in the CDR3. Germline loops: CDR1 MNHEY, CDR2 SMNVEV (reference sequence). The CDR3 spells CASGYRGQGSYEQYF. CDR3 coding DNA: TGTGCCAGCGGCTATCGGGGACAGGGGAGCTACGAGCAGTACTTC.

This clonotype was detected a few times. The chain carries TRBV29-1 and TRBJ2-7; 8 positions match TRBD2. V was pared by 3 bases and J by 6 bases, with 4 bases of the junction left unmatched. CDR1 SQVTM and CDR2 ANQGSEA come from the germline V gene. The CDR3 sequence is 12 residues long. The CDR3 loop reads CSVESGSSEQYF. The DNA for the CDR3 is TGCAGCGTTGAGAGCGGGAGTTCCGAGCAGTACTTC.

This chain uses TRBV6-2 or TRBV6-3 with TRBJ2-7; TRBD1 is a possible D gene (5 bases). Trimming cost V 5 bases and J 5 bases, with 10 bases left between them. This CDR3 is built from 12 residues. Germline lookup yields CDR1 MNHEY and CDR2 SVGEGT. CDR3 sequence reads: CASSRTGNEQYF. CDR3 bases: TGTGCCAGCAGTCGCACAGGAAACGAGCAGTACTTC.

This clonotype was seen only a few times. The chain uses TRBV5-1 and TRBJ2-3, with D perhaps given as TRBD1 or TRBD2 (6 bases each). The CDR3 covers 16 residues. V was pared by 7 bases and J by 2 bases, with 20 bases between. CDR1 and CDR2 from the germline V gene are SGHRS and YFSETQ. CDR3 DNA: TGCGCCAGCCGGGGGCATCGTTCGTCCTTCACAGATACGCAGTATTTT. Translated: CASRGHRSSFTDTQYF.

The rearrangement uses TRBV12-3 or TRBV12-4 and TRBJ1-1; possible D gene TRBD1, 5 bases. With 2 bases removed from V and 1 base from J, the gap between germline ends came to 11 bases. The CDR3 covers 15 residues. CDR3 DNA sequence: TGTGCCAGCAGTTTATGGGGTCAGGGGAACACTGAAGCTTTCTTT. It yields the protein CASSLWGQGNTEAFF.

The chain combines TRBV18 with TRBJ2-7; 8 positions agree with TRBD2. The CDR3 is 14 residues long. CDR1 is KGHSH, CDR2 LQKENI, per germline. J gave up 9 bases and V 0 bases, and 7 bases lay outside the gene matches. CDR3: CASSPPGTSALQYF. The CDR3 DNA reads as TGTGCCAGCTCACCACCGGGGACTAGTGCCCTGCAGTACTTC.

V and J are TRBV27 and TRBJ1-2, with D possibly being TRBD1 (6 bases). This CDR3 has 14 residues. Per germline, CDR1 MNHEY and CDR2 SMNVEV (reference sequence). V was clipped by 5 bases and J by 6 bases, with 16 bases between them. As DNA, the CDR3 is TGTGCCAGCAGTGCGAACAGGGCCCCTGATGGCTACACCTTC. As protein: CASSANRAPDGYTF.

The chain links TRBV29-1 to TRBJ2-7; tentatively, D is TRBD1 (6 bases). The CDR3 is 14 amino acids. Germline CDR1 SQVTM, CDR2 ANQGSEA. Deletions cut 4 bases from V and 2 bases from J, with 15 bases between. CDR3 amino acids: CSVGTGSPTYEQYF. CDR3 nucleotide sequence: TGCAGCGTTGGAACAGGGAGCCCTACCTACGAGCAGTACTTC.

The V gene is TRBV12-3 or TRBV12-4, the J gene TRBJ2-1; D is possibly TRBD1 (6 bases). This CDR3 contains 14 residues. Between the trimmed V and J ends, which lost 1 base and 5 bases, there was a span of 9 bases. The CDR3 DNA reads TGTGCCAGCAGTTTAGACAGGGACCACAATGAGCAGTTCTTC. It translates to CASSLDRDHNEQFF.

The V and J genes are TRBV6-6 and TRBJ1-2, with TRBD1 as a possible D gene (5 bases). Trimming removed 6 bases from V and 4 bases from J, with 15 bases in between. The length of the CDR3 is 14 residues. Germline V CDR1 and CDR2: MNHNY, SVGAGI (reference sequence). The CDR3, as DNA: TGTGCCAGCAGAGACGGGACGGGACGCTATGGCTACACCTTC. As protein: CASRDGTGRYGYTF.

This chain joins TRBV7-3 and TRBJ2-5; no firm D call. V was shortened by 1 base and J by 3 bases, with 6 bases between the two germline ends. The CDR3 runs to 13 residues. Per the germline V gene, CDR1 is SGHTA and CDR2 is FQGTGA. CDR3 in DNA: TGTGCCAGCAGCTTAAGTAGTGAAGAGACCCAGTACTTC. Encoded protein: CASSLSSEETQYF.

This rearrangement joins TRBV11-1 to TRBJ2-1; D may be TRBD1 (6 bases). Germline values: CDR1 SGHAT, CDR2 FQDESV (reference sequence). V gave up 2 bases and J gave up 0 bases, with 11 bases separating them. The CDR3 is made up of 16 amino acids. The CDR3 sequence is CASSLRDMSSYNEQFF. The CDR3 nucleotides are TGTGCCAGCAGCTTACGGGACATGAGCTCCTACAATGAGCAGTTCTTC. The whole variable domain, remainder taken from reference TRBV11-1 and TRBJ2-1, is EAEVAQSPRYKITEKSQAVAFWCDPISGHATLYWYRQILGQGPELLVQFQDESVVDDSQLPKDRFSAERLKGVDSTLKIQPAELGDSAMYLCASSLRDMSSYNEQFFGPGTRLTVL.

This chain uses TRBV29-1 with TRBJ2-1; D tentatively fits TRBD1 or TRBD2 (5 bases each). V dropped 7 bases and J dropped 10 bases, with 11 bases sitting between them. This CDR3 contains 10 residues. Germline CDR1 is SQVTM and CDR2 is ANQGSEA. The CDR3 bases are TGCAGCGGAGGGGCGGAGGAGCAGTTCTTC. Amino acids: CSGGAEEQFF.

The V and J genes are TRBV29-1 and TRBJ1-1, with unresolved D. V was pared by 4 bases and J by 0 bases, with 18 bases between. Germline V lookup: CDR1 SQVTM, CDR2 ANQGSEA. The CDR3 is 16 residues long. The CDR3: CSVGTGSPAMNTEAFF. As DNA, the CDR3 is TGCAGCGTTGGGACGGGTTCCCCTGCCATGAACACTGAAGCTTTCTTT.

This rearrangement joins TRBV27 to TRBJ2-1; perhaps TRBD1 as D (6 bases). Trimming removed 3 bases from V and 7 bases from J, with 7 bases in between. This CDR3 has 12 residues. Per germline, CDR1 MNHEY and CDR2 SMNVEV (reference sequence). The CDR3 loop is CASSFRGNEQFF. The CDR3 DNA reads as TGTGCCAGCAGTTTTAGGGGGAATGAGCAGTTCTTC.

CDR3: CSANQPDSGNTIYF. CDR3 sequence (DNA): TGCAGTGCTAATCAGCCAGACTCTGGAAACACCATATATTTT. This rearrangement joins TRBV20-1 to TRBJ1-3, with unresolved D. The V gene's germline CDR1 is DFQATT and CDR2 SNEGSKA (reference sequence). Trimming shortened V by 4 bases and J by 0 bases, and 10 bases separated the two germline ends. CDR3 size: 14 residues.

The rearrangement joins TRBV6-5 to TRBJ2-7; 7 nucleotides agree with TRBD1. The CDR3 totals 14 residues. Germline CDR1 is MNHEY and CDR2 is SVGAGI. V shed 3 bases and J 5 bases; nucleotides not matched to a gene: 7. The CDR3 bases are TGTGCCAGCAGTTATTACGACAGGGACAACGAGCAGTACTTC. Encoded protein: CASSYYDRDNEQYF.

This chain connects TRBV28 to TRBJ1-1; a possible D gene is TRBD1 (5 bases). V lost 5 bases and J lost 5, with 9 bases in between. The CDR3 runs 12 residues. CDR1 and CDR2 (germline): MDHEN, SYDVKM. The CDR3 sequence: CASSVQGTEAFF. The CDR3 DNA reads as TGTGCCAGCAGTGTGCAGGGAACTGAAGCTTTCTTT.